The rows below give T cell receptor beta chains drawn from one sample of a study of Graves' ophthalmopathy and Graves' hyperthyroidism. TCRdb processed the multiplex PCR reads anew with MiXCR; each CDR3 protein has one entry. Altogether a few hundred thousand distinct CDR3 sequences are present, just under 40% being singletons, with the ten largest covering about 4%. Sample: peripheral blood or thyroid tissue (not recorded which). These receptors all stem from an adult man with Graves' hyperthyroidism. Both conserved end residues are part of each CDR3. The D gene is left open where the match is weak. Size values are once, few and many counts, or a class for expanded clones, and some rows have none.

v_call: TRBV7-9
d_call: -
clone_size: many
cdr3_length: 15
j_call: TRBJ1-1
cdr3_nt: TGTGCCAGCAGCTTGGGACCAGGGTTAGCCACTGAAGCTTTCTTT
cdr3_aa: CASSLGPGLATEAFF

v_call: TRBV29-1
d_call: -
clone_size: many
cdr3_length: 13
j_call: TRBJ2-7
cdr3_nt: TGCAGCGTTGACTCGGACGGAACCTACGAGCAGTACTTC
cdr3_aa: CSVDSDGTYEQYF

v_call: TRBV7-9
d_call: TRBD1
clone_size: once
cdr3_length: 16
j_call: TRBJ1-3
cdr3_nt: TGCGCCAGCAGCTTGGGGGACAGGGGGTCTGGAAACACCATATATTTT
cdr3_aa: CASSLGDRGSGNTIYF

v_call: TRBV10-1
d_call: -
clone_size: many
cdr3_length: 18
j_call: TRBJ1-5
cdr3_nt: TGCGCCAGCAGTGAGCGCGGGTCACACACGGGGACCAATCAGCCCCAGCATTTT
cdr3_aa: CASSERGSHTGTNQPQHF

v_call: TRBV7-9
d_call: TRBD2
clone_size: -
cdr3_length: 14
j_call: TRBJ2-7
cdr3_nt: TGTGCCAGCAGGCGGGGGGCGCGGAGCTACGAGCAGTACTTC
cdr3_aa: CASRRGARSYEQYF

v_call: TRBV12-3/TRBV12-4
d_call: -
clone_size: many
cdr3_length: 11
j_call: TRBJ1-1
cdr3_nt: TGTGCCAGCAGTTTACGACAGCAAGCTTTCTTT
cdr3_aa: CASSLRQQAFF

v_call: TRBV2
d_call: TRBD2
clone_size: -
cdr3_length: 17
j_call: TRBJ2-2
cdr3_nt: TGTGCCAGCAGTGAACCCTTGCGGGAGGGCCTTCCCGGGGAGCTGTTTTTT
cdr3_aa: CASSEPLREGLPGELFF

v_call: TRBV2
d_call: -
clone_size: -
cdr3_length: 16
j_call: TRBJ1-3
cdr3_nt: TGTGCCAGCAGTGAGGAGATGGGGAATACTGGAAACACCATATATTTT
cdr3_aa: CASSEEMGNTGNTIYF

v_call: TRBV5-1
d_call: -
clone_size: few
cdr3_length: 15
j_call: TRBJ2-2
cdr3_nt: TGCGCCAGCAGCTTGCGGCGGACAACTAACGGGGAGCTGTTTTTT
cdr3_aa: CASSLRRTTNGELFF

v_call: TRBV7-3
d_call: -
clone_size: many
cdr3_length: 14
j_call: TRBJ1-1
cdr3_nt: TGTGCCAGCAGCACAGGGACTTTGAACACTGAAGCTTTCTTT
cdr3_aa: CASSTGTLNTEAFF

v_call: TRBV24-1
d_call: -
clone_size: many
cdr3_length: 14
j_call: TRBJ2-7
cdr3_nt: TGTGCCACCAGTGACCCCAGGGTATCCTACGAGCAGTACTTC
cdr3_aa: CATSDPRVSYEQYF

v_call: TRBV7-9
d_call: TRBD1
clone_size: -
cdr3_length: 12
j_call: TRBJ2-7
cdr3_nt: TGTGCCAGCAGCTCAGGGGGCTTCGAGCAGTACTTC
cdr3_aa: CASSSGGFEQYF

v_call: TRBV29-1
d_call: TRBD1
clone_size: many
cdr3_length: 12
j_call: TRBJ1-1
cdr3_nt: TGCAGCGTAGAAGGACAGGGCCCTGAAGCTTTCTTT
cdr3_aa: CSVEGQGPEAFF

v_call: TRBV7-2
d_call: -
clone_size: many
cdr3_length: 15
j_call: TRBJ2-5
cdr3_nt: TGTGCCAGCAGCTTAGAGGTCTACTCCATAGAGACCCAGTACTTC
cdr3_aa: CASSLEVYSIETQYF

v_call: TRBV7-2
d_call: -
clone_size: -
cdr3_length: 16
j_call: TRBJ2-7
cdr3_nt: TGTGCCAGCAGCTTAGATTCGGTGGGAGTAGATTACGAGCGGTACTTC
cdr3_aa: CASSLDSVGVDYERYF

v_call: TRBV20-1
d_call: TRBD1
clone_size: -
cdr3_length: 17
j_call: TRBJ1-6
cdr3_nt: TGCAGTGCCCCCAAGGGACAGCTGAGCTCCTATAACTCACCCCTCCACTTT
cdr3_aa: CSAPKGQLSSYNSPLHF

v_call: TRBV4-2
d_call: TRBD2
clone_size: -
cdr3_length: 16
j_call: TRBJ2-2
cdr3_nt: TGTGCCAGCAGGAGGACTAGCGGGGGGCCCACCGGGGAGCTGTTTTTT
cdr3_aa: CASRRTSGGPTGELFF

v_call: TRBV2
d_call: TRBD1
clone_size: -
cdr3_length: 14
j_call: TRBJ1-5
cdr3_nt: TGTGCCAGCATGAGGGACAGGGTTAATCAGCCCCAGCATTTT
cdr3_aa: CASMRDRVNQPQHF

v_call: TRBV3-1
d_call: -
clone_size: -
cdr3_length: 15
j_call: TRBJ2-5
cdr3_nt: TGTGCCAGCAGCCAAGATTTGGTAGCTGGGCAGACCCAGTACTTC
cdr3_aa: CASSQDLVAGQTQYF

v_call: TRBV7-8
d_call: -
clone_size: many
cdr3_length: 16
j_call: TRBJ1-3
cdr3_nt: TGTGCCAGCAGCTTAGATCAGGGTTCTACCGGAAACACCATATATTTT
cdr3_aa: CASSLDQGSTGNTIYF

v_call: TRBV7-9
d_call: -
clone_size: many
cdr3_length: 14
j_call: TRBJ1-2
cdr3_nt: TGTGCCAGCAGCTTAGATGGGGATCTGGGCGGCTACACCTTC
cdr3_aa: CASSLDGDLGGYTF

v_call: TRBV6-2/TRBV6-3
d_call: TRBD2
clone_size: -
cdr3_length: 18
j_call: TRBJ2-2
cdr3_nt: TGTGCCAGCAGTTACCCCAATCGACTAGCGGTGAACACCGGGGAGCTGTTTTTT
cdr3_aa: CASSYPNRLAVNTGELFF

v_call: TRBV7-9
d_call: -
clone_size: -
cdr3_length: 16
j_call: TRBJ2-5
cdr3_nt: TGTGCCAGCAGCTTAGGGGTAATGGGAGGCAATCAGCCCCAGTACTTC
cdr3_aa: CASSLGVMGGNQPQYF

v_call: TRBV12-3/TRBV12-4
d_call: -
clone_size: few
cdr3_length: 13
j_call: TRBJ2-2
cdr3_nt: TGTGCCAGCAGCAAGAGGGAGACCGGGGAGCTGTTTTTT
cdr3_aa: CASSKRETGELFF

v_call: TRBV24-1
d_call: -
clone_size: -
cdr3_length: 15
j_call: TRBJ2-3
cdr3_nt: TGTGCCACCAGTGATGCCCAGGAAGCGCAAGATACGCAGTATTTT
cdr3_aa: CATSDAQEAQDTQYF

v_call: TRBV4-2
d_call: -
clone_size: -
cdr3_length: 19
j_call: TRBJ2-5
cdr3_nt: TGTGCCAGCAGCCGAAGAGGGGGTATGGGGCAGGGGTTTCGGGAGACCCAGTACTTC
cdr3_aa: CASSRRGGMGQGFRETQYF

v_call: TRBV25-1
d_call: -
clone_size: many
cdr3_length: 12
j_call: TRBJ2-7
cdr3_nt: TGTGCCAGCAGTGATGGGATCTACGAGCAGTACTTC
cdr3_aa: CASSDGIYEQYF

v_call: TRBV10-3
d_call: -
clone_size: once
cdr3_length: 14
j_call: TRBJ2-5
cdr3_nt: TGTGCCATCAGTGAGAACGGGAGAAAAGAGACCCAGTACTTC
cdr3_aa: CAISENGRKETQYF

v_call: TRBV5-7
d_call: -
clone_size: many
cdr3_length: 12
j_call: TRBJ1-1
cdr3_nt: TGTGCCAGCAGCCTACCGCTGAAGGAAGCTTTCTTT
cdr3_aa: CASSLPLKEAFF

v_call: TRBV12-3/TRBV12-4
d_call: -
clone_size: -
cdr3_length: 13
j_call: TRBJ2-2
cdr3_nt: TGTGCCAGCAGTCTTGGGGAAGCCGGGGAGCTGTTTTTT
cdr3_aa: CASSLGEAGELFF

v_call: TRBV7-2
d_call: -
clone_size: -
cdr3_length: 19
j_call: TRBJ2-3
cdr3_nt: TGTGCCAGCAGTCCTGACATGACTAGTATCATTAAGGGGACAGATACGCAGTATTTT
cdr3_aa: CASSPDMTSIIKGTDTQYF

v_call: TRBV15
d_call: -
clone_size: few
cdr3_length: 15
j_call: TRBJ1-2
cdr3_nt: TGTGCCACCAGCAGATCGGAAGCAGGGACCGGTGGCTACACCTTC
cdr3_aa: CATSRSEAGTGGYTF

v_call: TRBV2
d_call: TRBD1
clone_size: -
cdr3_length: 15
j_call: TRBJ1-4
cdr3_nt: TGTGCCAGCAGTTTCTACACAGGGGGCCGAGAAAAACTGTTTTTT
cdr3_aa: CASSFYTGGREKLFF

v_call: TRBV29-1
d_call: -
clone_size: -
cdr3_length: 11
j_call: TRBJ1-2
cdr3_nt: TGCAGCGTTGAAAGGTGGGAGGGCTACACCTTC
cdr3_aa: CSVERWEGYTF

v_call: TRBV19
d_call: -
clone_size: many
cdr3_length: 17
j_call: TRBJ1-2
cdr3_nt: TGTGCCAGTAGTATCGGCTTCAGGGGAAGGGGGAACTATGGCTACACCTTC
cdr3_aa: CASSIGFRGRGNYGYTF

v_call: TRBV20-1
d_call: -
clone_size: -
cdr3_length: 13
j_call: TRBJ2-1
cdr3_nt: TGCAGTGCTAGAGTAGCAAATTACAATGAGCAGTTCTTC
cdr3_aa: CSARVANYNEQFF

v_call: TRBV25-1
d_call: TRBD1
clone_size: -
cdr3_length: 13
j_call: TRBJ2-1
cdr3_nt: TGTGCCACCAGTGACGACAGGGCCCATGAGCAGTTCTTC
cdr3_aa: CATSDDRAHEQFF

v_call: TRBV24-1
d_call: -
clone_size: -
cdr3_length: 14
j_call: TRBJ2-7
cdr3_nt: TGTGCCTGGAGTGAGCAGATTTCAACCTACGAGCAGTACTTC
cdr3_aa: CAWSEQISTYEQYF

v_call: TRBV19
d_call: -
clone_size: many
cdr3_length: 15
j_call: TRBJ1-6
cdr3_nt: TGTGCCAGTATTCTTCGCCCGGGCTCCAATTCACCCCTCCACTTT
cdr3_aa: CASILRPGSNSPLHF

v_call: TRBV5-1
d_call: TRBD1
clone_size: many
cdr3_length: 15
j_call: TRBJ2-7
cdr3_nt: TGCGCCAGCAGCCGATGGGACAGGGGTGGCTACGAGCAGTACTTC
cdr3_aa: CASSRWDRGGYEQYF

v_call: TRBV9
d_call: -
clone_size: many
cdr3_length: 14
j_call: TRBJ2-2
cdr3_nt: TGTGCCAGCAGCGCGAGAATGAACACCGGGGAGCTGTTTTTT
cdr3_aa: CASSARMNTGELFF

v_call: TRBV7-9
d_call: -
clone_size: -
cdr3_length: 17
j_call: TRBJ2-6
cdr3_nt: TGTGCCAGCAGCTTAAGGCCTACGATCTCTGGGGCCAACGTCCTGACTTTC
cdr3_aa: CASSLRPTISGANVLTF

v_call: TRBV7-8
d_call: -
clone_size: many
cdr3_length: 15
j_call: TRBJ2-2
cdr3_nt: TGTGCCAGCAGCGCGATAGCGGATAACACCGGGGAGCTGTTTTTT
cdr3_aa: CASSAIADNTGELFF

v_call: TRBV7-9
d_call: -
clone_size: -
cdr3_length: 17
j_call: TRBJ2-1
cdr3_nt: TGTGCCAGCAGCTTAGGTCTACGGGGGGCGCTTGGGAATGAGCAGTTCTTC
cdr3_aa: CASSLGLRGALGNEQFF

v_call: TRBV4-1
d_call: -
clone_size: few
cdr3_length: 17
j_call: TRBJ1-4
cdr3_nt: TGCGCCAGCAGCCACGACCCCCCAGGGGTTTCCGCTGAAAAACTGTTTTTT
cdr3_aa: CASSHDPPGVSAEKLFF

v_call: TRBV7-6
d_call: TRBD2
clone_size: many
cdr3_length: 19
j_call: TRBJ2-7
cdr3_nt: TGTGCCAGCAGCTTAGGTGTGCCAGGCGCGGGGGGGGATTCCTACGAGCAGTACTTC
cdr3_aa: CASSLGVPGAGGDSYEQYF

v_call: TRBV3-1
d_call: -
clone_size: few
cdr3_length: 11
j_call: TRBJ1-1
cdr3_nt: TGTGCCAGCAGCTCTCGACACGAAGCTTTCTTT
cdr3_aa: CASSSRHEAFF

v_call: TRBV20-1
d_call: TRBD2
clone_size: -
cdr3_length: 12
j_call: TRBJ2-7
cdr3_nt: TGCAGTGCTCGGACTAGCTCCTACGAGCAGTACTTC
cdr3_aa: CSARTSSYEQYF

v_call: TRBV4-1
d_call: -
clone_size: many
cdr3_length: 12
j_call: TRBJ1-5
cdr3_nt: TGCGCCAGCAAGGGGCCCAATCAGCCCCAGCATTTT
cdr3_aa: CASKGPNQPQHF

v_call: TRBV10-2
d_call: -
clone_size: many
cdr3_length: 14
j_call: TRBJ1-6
cdr3_nt: TGCGCCAGCAGTGAGTCGGCGGGGGAATCACCCCCCCACTTT
cdr3_aa: CASSESAGESPPHF

v_call: TRBV20-1
d_call: -
clone_size: many
cdr3_length: 13
j_call: TRBJ2-7
cdr3_nt: TGCAGTGCAGTACAGGGAGTCTTCTCCGAGCAGTACTTC
cdr3_aa: CSAVQGVFSEQYF